This T cell receptor (beta chain) was captured by sequencing in a study of human T cells and chemical hapten exposure. This CDR3 has 11 residues. CDR1 is MNHEY, CDR2 SVGAGI, per germline. Trimming shortened V by 7 bases and J by 0 bases, and 0 bases separated the two germline ends. Time point here: healthy volunteer bleed at 6 weeks. Extraction yielded total RNA from whole blood (unfractionated). TCRdb itself ran the RACE reads through MiXCR, one entry per CDR3 protein. The sample holds about 77,000 distinct CDR3 sequences, over 6.5% seen once. This clonotype was observed at least ten times. This sequence was found in a female donor in good health. Some clones in this sample may be carry-over from other donors' samples. Sequences were obtained from whole blood. The genes are TRBV6-5 and TRBJ2-2; D gene uncertain. The CDR3 sequence: CASTNTGELFF. The DNA of the CDR3 is TGTGCCAGCACGAACACCGGGGAGCTGTTTTTT.